This T cell receptor (beta chain) was recovered during a study of T cells in Graves' hyperthyroidism and ophthalmopathy. The CDR3 is made up of 15 amino acids. Germline V gene lookup returns CDR1 SGHTA and CDR2 FQGNSA. With 2 bases clipped from V and 3 bases from J, the junction kept 5 bases outside the gene matches. TCR beta CDR3 region amplification was performed from RNA transcripts. First-round RT-PCR of the TCR CDR3 relied on the HTBI primer set. TCRdb passed the multiplex PCR reads through MiXCR, listing each CDR3 protein once. This repertoire shows more than 40,000 distinct CDR3 sequences, 45% to 50% found once; its top ten account for roughly 32%.

Sequences were obtained from peripheral blood or thyroid tissue (not recorded which). The V and J genes are TRBV7-2 and TRBJ2-7, with 9 bases identical to TRBD2. This sequence was found in a woman aged 45-65 years with Graves' hyperthyroidism. The CDR3 DNA reads TGTGCCAGCAGCTTAAGGACTAGCGCCAGCTACGAGCAGTACTTC. It translates to CASSLRTSASYEQYF.